The next 8 T cell receptor beta chains were all read from a single sample in a study of post-analysis software for immune sequencing data. Included in the TCR beta cDNA libraries were unique molecular identifiers. One entry per CDR3 protein, called by TCRdb with MiXCR from the PCR reads. The table has hundreds of thousands of distinct CDR3 sequences, roughly 30% seen once. Whole-study results and caveats: When patients were compared with controls, 5 or 6 TRBV segments were more frequent, TRBV5-6, TRBV5-1 and TRBV20-1 among them.

These receptors are not linked to any known antigen. The sequencing sample was made of blood. The receptors shown here come from a girl under 18 with multiple sclerosis.

The rearrangement links TRBV14 to TRBJ2-3; 7 nucleotides agree with TRBD1. This CDR3 spans 20 amino acids. V was clipped by 4 bases and J by 2 bases; unmatched bases: 21. The germline V gene has CDR1 SGHDN and CDR2 FVKESK. The CDR3 protein is CASSLTETGRSFGFTDTQYF. As DNA, the CDR3 is TGTGCCAGCAGCCTCACAGAGACAGGGCGCTCCTTCGGCTTCACAGATACGCAGTATTTT.

This clonotype was recorded a few times. The chain is built from TRBV7-9 and TRBJ2-1, with D possibly matching TRBD2 (7 bases). Germline CDR1 SEHNR, CDR2 FQNEAQ (reference sequence). There are 20 residues in the CDR3. V dropped 3 bases and J dropped 7 bases, with 31 bases sitting between them. Written as DNA, the CDR3 is TGTGCCAGCAGCTTTTACGTTGGGGGGGGCAGTCCCCGAACTGGGAATGAGCAGTTCTTC. The encoded protein is CASSFYVGGGSPRTGNEQFF.

V is TRBV7-9 and J is TRBJ2-3; TRBD2 matches 7 bases. Trimming cost V 2 bases and J 1 base; bases outside gene matches: 12. Germline loops: CDR1 SEHNR, CDR2 FQNEAQ (reference sequence). The CDR3 sequence is 18 residues long. The CDR3 is CASSLLAGVAMGTDTQYF. CDR3 bases: TGTGCCAGCAGCTTACTCGCGGGGGTGGCAATGGGCACAGATACGCAGTATTTT. Based on the CDR3 plus reference TRBV7-9 and TRBJ2-3, the full variable domain is DTGVSQNPRHKITKRGQNVTFRCDPISEHNRLYWYRQTLGQGPEFLTYFQNEAQLEKSRLLSDRFSAERPKGSFSTLEIQRTEQGDSAMYLCASSLLAGVAMGTDTQYFGPGTRLTVL.

This clonotype was observed a handful of times. The chain employs TRBV6-1 and TRBJ2-7, with 9 bases identical to TRBD1. The CDR3 length is 14 residues. V lost 6 bases, J lost 2 bases, and 5 bases stayed unmatched. Germline assignment: CDR1 MNHNS and CDR2 SASEGT. This chain's CDR3 is CASREDRGPYEQYF. The CDR3, as DNA: TGTGCCAGCAGAGAGGACAGGGGCCCCTACGAGCAGTACTTC.

This clonotype was seen more than once but under ten times. This chain uses TRBV12-3 or TRBV12-4 with TRBJ2-1, with D tentatively TRBD1 or TRBD2 (5 bases each). The CDR3 totals 14 residues. Trimming took off 5 bases at V and 5 bases at J, with 13 bases between the two ends. The CDR3 nucleotides are TGTGCCAGCAGTACCCTCGGGACGCACAATGAGCAGTTCTTC. Protein product: CASSTLGTHNEQFF.

The CDR3 DNA sequence: TGTGCCAGCAGCCCCTGGGGGACAGGGTCCCCTGGGGCCAACGTCCTGACTTTC. Its protein is CASSPWGTGSPGANVLTF. The chain employs TRBV27 and TRBJ2-6; 9 bases match TRBD1. This CDR3 contains 18 residues. Germline trimming cut 6 bases from V and 2 bases from J; bases unmatched to any gene: 11. CDR1 and CDR2 (germline): MNHEY, SMNVEV (reference sequence).

This clonotype was counted between two and nine times. The V call is TRBV20-1, the J call TRBJ2-1; D gene uncertain. V was cut by 3 bases and J by 0 bases, with 12 bases left in between. The CDR3 totals 15 residues. Germline CDR1 reads DFQATT; CDR2 reads SNEGSKA (reference sequence). This chain's CDR3 is CSASLSPSSYNEQFF. DNA of the CDR3: TGCAGTGCTAGCCTTAGCCCGAGCTCCTACAATGAGCAGTTCTTC.

This sequence joins TRBV29-1 and TRBJ2-5; TRBD2 matches 8 bases. This CDR3 is built from 14 residues. V dropped 7 bases and J dropped 7; count of bases not matched to a gene: 14. Germline CDR1 reads SQVTM; CDR2 reads ANQGSEA. DNA for the CDR3: TGCAGCGGGGGCCTAGCGGGTTTTATAGGGACCCAGTACTTC. Its translation: CSGGLAGFIGTQYF.